The 32 T cell receptor beta chains below come from one sample, sequenced in a study of early T cells in non-severe SARS-CoV-2 infection. From the 5' RACE reads, TCRdb called clonotypes with MiXCR, one entry per CDR3 protein. The table lists tens of thousands of distinct CDR3 sequences, around 6% of them singletons. The material sequenced was whole blood. The receptors stem from an adult who was a healthcare worker with PCR-confirmed SARS-CoV-2 infection or an uninfected control (not recorded which).

In this sample, this clonotype turned up many times. The rearrangement links TRBV27 to TRBJ1-6; the D gene is possibly TRBD1 (5 bases). This CDR3 has 17 amino acids. Germline V gene data show CDR1 as MNHEY and CDR2 as SMNVEV (reference sequence). Trimming took 3 bases from V and 5 from J, leaving 17 bases between them. DNA for the CDR3: TGTGCCAGCAGTTTTAGTGGGGGAGGCAGAAATAATTCACCCCTCCACTTT. Amino acids: CASSFSGGGRNNSPLHF.

The CDR3 here is CASSQTGTSNQPQHF. CDR3 nucleotides: TGTGCCAGCAGTCAAACAGGGACGAGCAATCAGCCCCAGCATTTT. The chain joins TRBV6-6 to TRBJ1-5; D might be TRBD1 (6 bases). V lost 5 bases to trimming and J lost 1 base, with 12 bases between them. CDR3 length equals 15 residues. CDR1 and CDR2 (germline): MNHNY, SVGAGI (reference sequence).

This clonotype was observed many times. This chain's CDR3 is CASSPSVRGGAGNTIYF. Here the CDR3 DNA reads TGTGCCAGCAGCCCCTCCGTTCGAGGCGGGGCTGGAAACACCATATATTTT. The chain joins TRBV9 to TRBJ1-3; D is ambiguous. The CDR3 has 17 amino acids. Germline values: CDR1 SGDLS, CDR2 YYNGEE. Trimming pared 4 bases from V and 2 bases from J, leaving 19 bases between.

The chain is built from TRBV20-1 and TRBJ2-7; D assignment may be TRBD1 or TRBD2 (5 bases each). This CDR3 is 13 amino acids long. The ends were cut back, 6 bases at V and 0 bases at J, with 12 bases in the middle. The germline V gene has CDR1 DFQATT and CDR2 SNEGSKA (reference sequence). The chain's CDR3 is CSAAPGRSYEQYF. The CDR3 DNA is TGCAGTGCCGCCCCGGGACGCTCCTACGAGCAGTACTTC.

The chain has TRBV4-1 and TRBJ2-6; D is unclear. V lost 2 bases and J lost 4, with 12 bases in between. In germline, CDR1 is MGHRA, CDR2 YSYEKL. This CDR3 is built from 16 residues. The CDR3 loop reads CASSQTSQAGANVLTF. CDR3 DNA: TGCGCCAGCAGCCAAACGTCCCAGGCCGGGGCCAACGTCCTGACTTTC.

This clonotype was seen repeatedly, ten times or more. The chain joins TRBV27 to TRBJ2-6, with unresolved D. V lost 4 bases and J lost 1, with 8 bases in between. The CDR3 has 15 amino acids. Per germline, CDR1 MNHEY and CDR2 SMNVEV (reference sequence). The CDR3 loop is CASSYDLSGANVLTF. CDR3 nucleotides: TGTGCCAGCAGTTACGACTTGTCTGGGGCCAACGTCCTGACTTTC.

Ten or more counts support this clonotype. The chain combines TRBV10-1 with TRBJ1-5; the D is unclear. The CDR3 totals 13 residues. Trimming cost V 4 bases and J 4 bases, with 8 bases left between them. Per the germline V gene, CDR1 is WNHNN and CDR2 is SYGVQD (reference sequence). In DNA form, the CDR3 reads TGCGCCAGCAGTGCCACCGTGAATCAGCCCCAGCATTTT. Translation: CASSATVNQPQHF.

J is TRBJ1-1 and V is TRBV7-6, with D uncertain. CDR3 length equals 14 residues. V dropped 5 bases and J dropped 2 bases, with 12 bases sitting between them. Germline V lookup: CDR1 SGHVS, CDR2 FNYEAQ. DNA for the CDR3: TGTGCCAGCAGCACGGCGCGGTCCAACACTGAAGCTTTCTTT. The encoded protein is CASSTARSNTEAFF.

This chain uses TRBV7-7 with TRBJ2-7; D may be TRBD2 (5 bases). Germline V gives CDR1 SSHAT, CDR2 FNYEAQ (reference sequence). The CDR3 runs 14 residues. Trimming stripped 5 bases from V and 0 bases from J, with 11 bases between. CDR3 sequence reads: CASSQEDFSYEQYF. CDR3 in DNA: TGTGCCAGCAGCCAGGAGGATTTCTCCTACGAGCAGTACTTC.

This clonotype was found many times. V and J are TRBV20-1 and TRBJ2-5, with 8 positions matching TRBD1. Germline lookup yields CDR1 DFQATT and CDR2 SNEGSKA (reference sequence). The trim removed 2 bases at V and 1 base at J, leaving 3 bases unmatched. The CDR3 spans 14 residues. CDR3 DNA sequence: TGCAGTGCTAGAAAGACAGGGGCCCAAGAGACCCAGTACTTC. Amino acids: CSARKTGAQETQYF.

This clonotype was counted between two and nine times. The CDR3 region is CASSLMTINSPLHF. The CDR3, as DNA: TGCGCCAGCAGCTTAATGACGATTAATTCACCCCTCCACTTT. The chain combines TRBV5-1 with TRBJ1-6; D is ambiguous. Germline V gene data show CDR1 as SGHRS and CDR2 as YFSETQ. This CDR3 contains 14 residues. The V gene lost 2 bases and the J gene lost 6 bases, with 9 bases spanning the gap.

This clonotype was recorded many times. The V gene is TRBV11-2, the J gene TRBJ2-5; D gene unclear. Germline lookup yields CDR1 SGHAT and CDR2 FQNNGV. The CDR3 length is 11 residues. V lost 2 bases, J lost 5 bases, and 3 bases lay in between. The CDR3 loop is CASSLSETQYF. The CDR3 bases are TGTGCCAGCAGCTTAAGTGAGACCCAGTACTTC. Full variable domain (remainder filled in from reference TRBV11-2 and TRBJ2-5): EAGVAQSPRYKIIEKRQSVAFWCNPISGHATLYWYQQILGQGPKLLIQFQNNGVVDDSQLPKDRFSAERLKGVDSTLKIQPAKLEDSAVYLCASSLSETQYFGPGTRLLVL.

In its sample, this clonotype was seen many times. The V and J genes are TRBV4-1 and TRBJ2-1, with D possibly matching TRBD2 (7 bases). Trimming removed 1 base from V and 4 bases from J, with 14 bases in between. CDR1 and CDR2 (germline): MGHRA, YSYEKL. CDR3 size: 16 residues. The CDR3 region has the DNA TGCGCCAGCAGCCAAGGCGGACAGCGGGGATACAATGAGCAGTTCTTC. Amino acid sequence: CASSQGGQRGYNEQFF.

This clonotype was picked up many times. The chain carries TRBV9 and TRBJ2-7; D call uncertain. The CDR3 extends over 15 amino acids. Germline values: CDR1 SGDLS, CDR2 YYNGEE. V dropped 2 bases and J dropped 0 bases, with 12 bases sitting between them. The CDR3 here is CASSVGNTLSYEQYF. DNA of the CDR3: TGTGCCAGCAGCGTGGGTAACACACTCTCCTACGAGCAGTACTTC.

This clonotype was counted ten times or more. The CDR3 reads CASSLSSSGSPPTDTQYF. CDR3 nucleotides: TGTGCCAGCAGCTTGAGCAGTAGCGGGAGTCCCCCCACAGATACGCAGTATTTT. V is TRBV7-6 and J is TRBJ2-3, with 9 positions matching TRBD2. The V gene's germline CDR1 is SGHVS and CDR2 FNYEAQ. The ends lost 3 bases at V and 2 bases at J; junction bases unmatched: 12. The CDR3 spans 18 residues.

This clonotype has at least ten counts. The chain employs TRBV7-9 and TRBJ2-3; TRBD1 matches at 7 bases. Losses at the gene ends were 5 bases for V and 2 bases for J; bases not matched to a gene: 13. This CDR3 has 17 amino acids. Germline-derived CDR1 and CDR2 are SEHNR and FQNEAQ (reference sequence). As DNA, the CDR3 is TGTGCCAGCAGCCCCCCTCCCACAGGGGCCCACACAGATACGCAGTATTTT. This gives the protein CASSPPPTGAHTDTQYF.

At least ten counts were recorded for this clonotype. V usage is TRBV2 and J usage is TRBJ2-5, with 10 bases matching TRBD2. The CDR3 loop spans 16 amino acids. The germline CDR1 and CDR2 sequences are SNHLY and FYNNEI. V trimming: 2 bases; J trimming: 2 bases; junction bases outside the gene matches: 5. In nucleotides, the CDR3 is TGTGCCAGCAGTGAATGGGGGACTAGCGCACAAGAGACCCAGTACTTC. This codes for CASSEWGTSAQETQYF.

There are many counts of this clonotype. This rearrangement joins TRBV27 to TRBJ2-7, with D possibly TRBD1 on 5 matching bases. Germline V gives CDR1 MNHEY, CDR2 SMNVEV (reference sequence). V was clipped by 5 bases and J by 3 bases, with 17 bases between them. The CDR3 runs to 15 residues. CDR3 amino acids: CASSLTPDRHYEQYF. The CDR3, as DNA: TGTGCCAGCAGTCTCACCCCCGACAGACACTACGAGCAGTACTTC.

The chain links TRBV6-6 to TRBJ1-3; 9 nucleotides match TRBD1. The CDR3 runs to 16 residues. V lost 5 bases to trimming and J lost 0 bases; unmatched junction nucleotides: 5. CDR1 MNHNY and CDR2 SVGAGI come from the germline V gene (reference sequence). The CDR3 sequence: CASSMGQGSSGNTIYF. Written as DNA, the CDR3 is TGTGCCAGCAGTATGGGACAGGGAAGCTCTGGAAACACCATATATTTT.

The table lists this clonotype with many counts. The chain recombines TRBV30 with TRBJ1-5; D call uncertain. This CDR3 comprises 11 residues. Germline assignment: CDR1 GTSNPN and CDR2 SVGIG (reference sequence). Trimming left V 3 bases short and J 9 bases short, with 9 bases between. This CDR3 reads CAWSLSGPQHF. The CDR3 nucleotides read TGTGCCTGGAGCCTTAGCGGGCCCCAGCATTTT.

This clonotype was found a few times. This chain connects TRBV7-2 to TRBJ2-1, with 14 bases aligning to TRBD2. The CDR3 extends over 17 amino acids. The V segment lost 0 bases and the J segment 2 bases; nucleotides outside the gene matches: 0. Germline V gene lookup returns CDR1 SGHTA and CDR2 FQGNSA. This chain's CDR3 is CASSLAGLAGAYNEQFF. The DNA for the CDR3 is TGTGCCAGCAGCTTAGCGGGACTAGCGGGGGCCTACAATGAGCAGTTCTTC. Using reference TRBV7-2 and TRBJ2-1 for the parts outside the CDR3, the full variable domain is GAGVSQSPSNKVTEKGKDVELRCDPISGHTALYWYRQSLGQGLEFLIYFQGNSAPDKSGLPSDRFSAERTGGSVSTLTIQRTQQEDSAVYLCASSLAGLAGAYNEQFFGPGTRLTVL.

The rearrangement joins TRBV5-1 to TRBJ2-2; a weak D match, TRBD2 (6 bases). Germline V lookup: CDR1 SGHRS, CDR2 YFSETQ. The CDR3 is 16 residues long. Trimming left V 4 bases short and J 7 bases short, with 20 bases between. CDR3: CASSQLRGPKGGELFF. For the CDR3, the DNA is TGCGCCAGCAGCCAATTGCGGGGCCCAAAAGGCGGGGAGCTGTTTTTT.

This clonotype was seen repeatedly, ten times or more. The rearrangement uses TRBV5-4 and TRBJ1-2; 8 bases are a match to TRBD1. Losses at the gene ends were 3 bases for V and 8 bases for J; bases not matched to a gene: 9. There are 14 residues in the CDR3. Germline V gene data show CDR1 as SGHNT and CDR2 as YYREEE (reference sequence). In DNA, the CDR3 is TGTGCCAGCAGCTCCCGGGACAGGTTGGGAGGCTACACCTTC. Its translation is CASSSRDRLGGYTF.

This clonotype has ten or more counts. The chain's CDR3 is CACGASGGRTDTQYF. Written as DNA, the CDR3 is TGTGCCTGCGGTGCGTCAGGCGGACGAACAGATACGCAGTATTTT. V gene TRBV30 combines with J gene TRBJ2-3, with unresolved D. Trimming pared 6 bases from V and 3 bases from J, leaving 19 bases between. The CDR3 consists of 15 residues. Germline-derived CDR1 and CDR2 are GTSNPN and SVGIG (reference sequence).

This clonotype occurred many times. This chain connects TRBV10-3 to TRBJ2-1, with D uncertain. This CDR3 is 13 amino acids long. Per the germline V gene, CDR1 is ENHRY and CDR2 is SYGVKD. Trimming removed 7 bases at V and 1 base at J, with 8 bases between. For the CDR3, the DNA is TGTGCCATCACGGGTCAGTCCTACAATGAGCAGTTCTTC. This translates into CAITGQSYNEQFF.

This clonotype has ten or more counts. The chain combines TRBV4-1 with TRBJ2-7, with 7 bases lining up with TRBD2. Per germline, CDR1 MGHRA and CDR2 YSYEKL. V lost 4 bases to trimming and J lost 6 bases; unmatched junction nucleotides: 6. This CDR3 comprises 13 residues. CDR3 loop: CASSRQAGTEQYF. DNA of the CDR3: TGCGCCAGCAGCCGACAAGCGGGGACCGAGCAGTACTTC.

This clonotype has at least ten counts. V is TRBV13 and J is TRBJ2-3, with D possibly matching TRBD1 (5 bases). CDR3 length equals 15 residues. CDR1 and CDR2 from the germline V gene are PRHDT and FYEKMQ (reference sequence). The V and J ends lost 5 bases and 1 base respectively, with 13 bases between them. This CDR3 reads CASSAQGFGTDTQYF. For the CDR3, the DNA is TGTGCCAGCAGCGCCCAGGGATTTGGCACAGATACGCAGTATTTT.

This clonotype was observed at least ten times. The chain recombines TRBV6-1 with TRBJ1-6, with a possible D match to TRBD1 (5 bases). Germline V gene sequence: CDR1 MNHNS, CDR2 SASEGT. CDR3 length: 15 amino acids. Deletions cut 5 bases from V and 6 bases from J, with 14 bases between. CDR3 nucleotide sequence: TGTGCCAGCAGTTCACGCCGGGACGGTAATTCACCCCTCCACTTT. It specifies CASSSRRDGNSPLHF.

This clonotype has at least ten counts. The chain combines TRBV11-2 with TRBJ2-5; tentatively, D is TRBD2 (6 bases). Per germline, CDR1 SGHAT and CDR2 FQNNGV. V was trimmed by 7 bases and J by 5 bases, leaving 20 bases between them. This CDR3 is built from 15 residues. In DNA, the CDR3 is TGTGCCAGCATCCACCGGGCTAGCGCCGGGGAGACCCAGTACTTC. This translates into CASIHRASAGETQYF.

In DNA, the CDR3 is TGTGCCATCAGTGAGGCCTTAACTGAAGCTTTCTTT. Protein sequence: CAISEALTEAFF. This sequence joins TRBV10-3 and TRBJ1-1; D call uncertain. CDR1 and CDR2 from the germline V gene are ENHRY and SYGVKD. V shed 2 bases and J shed 5 bases, with 6 bases lying between them. This CDR3 comprises 12 residues.

Turning to this clonotype: Given a much more abundant clone one base away, this may be a read error. The V call is TRBV2, the J call TRBJ2-5; 7 bases are shared with TRBD2. The CDR3 loop spans 13 amino acids. Germline V gene sequence: CDR1 SNHLY, CDR2 FYNNEI. The CDR3 nucleotides read TGTGTCAGCTCCCTAGCGGACCAAGAGACCCAGTACTTC. Residues: CVSSLADQETQYF.

The V and J genes are TRBV12-3 or TRBV12-4 and TRBJ1-2, with TRBD1 as a possible D gene (5 bases). The ends were cut back, 7 bases at V and 4 bases at J, with 13 bases in the middle. There are 13 residues in the CDR3. The CDR3 loop reads CASTSGFSYGYTF. Written as DNA, the CDR3 is TGTGCCAGCACCTCAGGGTTTTCCTATGGCTACACCTTC.